Shown below are 9 T cell receptor beta chains from a single sample sequenced in a study of blood T cells in healthy people across ages. Alongside a J-beta primer mix, a sample-barcoded 5' primer served in a second PCR lasting about 7 to 11 cycles. TCRdb re-called the 5' RACE reads with MiXCR, one entry per CDR3 protein. Among about 930,000 distinct CDR3 sequences listed, 29% were seen once. This same sample was also taken into another study, of T cells of mothers and their children.

The sample taken for sequencing was blood. These receptors were taken from a woman in her forties in good health.

The chain uses TRBV9 and TRBJ2-3; D unclear. CDR1 is SGDLS and CDR2 is YYNGEE in the germline V gene. This CDR3 has 17 amino acids. The germline V and J ends were trimmed by 2 bases and 4 bases, with 20 bases remaining between them. In DNA form, the CDR3 reads TGTGCCAGCAGCGTCGACCCATCCGGGCCCCGGGCAGATACGCAGTATTTT. Protein product: CASSVDPSGPRADTQYF.

This clonotype was counted ten times or more. V is TRBV27 and J is TRBJ2-7, with D tentatively TRBD2 (5 bases). CDR3 length: 14 residues. V was pared by 6 bases and J by 6 bases, with 18 bases between. Per germline, CDR1 MNHEY and CDR2 SMNVEV (reference sequence). The CDR3 DNA sequence: TGTGCCAGCAGCCCCTTGACGATCCGGGGCGAGCAGTACTTC. It encodes CASSPLTIRGEQYF.

V usage is TRBV7-9 and J usage is TRBJ2-7; 12 bases map to TRBD2. The CDR3 covers 15 residues. Trimming removed 3 bases from V and 7 bases from J; junction bases left unmatched: 7. Per germline, CDR1 SEHNR and CDR2 FQNEAQ (reference sequence). CDR3 nucleotides: TGTGCCAGCAGCTTCGCTAGCGGGGGGGCAGGAGAGCAGTACTTC. Encoded protein: CASSFASGGAGEQYF.

V and J are TRBV10-3 and TRBJ2-7; TRBD1 might be the D (6 bases). The CDR3 spans 14 residues. CDR1 is ENHRY and CDR2 is SYGVKD in the germline V gene. V was shortened by 6 bases and J by 10 bases, with 22 bases between the two germline ends. CDR3 DNA sequence: TGTGCCATCAGGGAGACGGGGCCCCCCAGGGGACAGTACTTC. Protein sequence: CAIRETGPPRGQYF.

The chain has TRBV28 and TRBJ1-1, with 8 bases fitting TRBD1. The CDR3 is 14 amino acids. The V gene end was trimmed by 7 bases and the J gene end by 4 bases; junction bases not matched to a gene: 8. In germline, CDR1 is MDHEN, CDR2 SYDVKM. Here the CDR3 DNA reads TGTGCCAGCATCCCAGGGGGCGCATCCACTGAAGCTTTCTTT. This sequence encodes CASIPGGASTEAFF.

This clonotype was counted many times. The chain links TRBV5-1 to TRBJ2-1, with D tentatively TRBD2 (5 bases). The CDR3 spans 14 residues. V was clipped by 5 bases and J by 1 base, with 10 bases between them. Germline CDR1 and CDR2: SGHRS and YFSETQ. In nucleotides, the CDR3 is TGCGCCAGCAGGGGGAGCGGTTCCTACAATGAGCAGTTCTTC. Encoded protein: CASRGSGSYNEQFF. Full variable domain (remainder filled in from reference TRBV5-1 and TRBJ2-1): KAGVTQTPRYLIKTRGQQVTLSCSPISGHRSVSWYQQTPGQGLQFLFEYFSETQRNKGNFPGRFSGRQFSNSRSEMNVSTLELGDSALYLCASRGSGSYNEQFFGPGTRLTVL.

This clonotype was observed at least ten times. CDR3 in amino acids: CASSQGDRLGYTF. The CDR3 DNA sequence: TGTGCCAGCAGCCAAGGGGACAGGTTGGGCTACACCTTC. The chain employs TRBV3-1 and TRBJ1-2; 8 bases align to TRBD1. Trimming took 1 base from V and 8 from J; bases not matched to a gene: 3. Per germline, CDR1 LGHDT and CDR2 YNNKEL (reference sequence). The CDR3 runs 13 residues.

A few counts support this clonotype. The rearrangement uses TRBV28 and TRBJ2-3; 8 bases match TRBD2. The CDR3 spans 15 residues. The germline gives CDR1 MDHEN, CDR2 SYDVKM. With 5 bases clipped from V and 5 bases from J, the junction kept 9 bases outside the gene matches. The CDR3 coding sequence is TGTGCCAGCAGTAGCGGGGGTAGGATGGGAGATACGCAGTATTTT. This codes for CASSSGGRMGDTQYF. The complete variable domain, with remaining parts taken from reference TRBV28 and TRBJ2-3, reads DVKVTQSSRYLVKRTGEKVFLECVQDMDHENMFWYRQDPGLGLRLIYFSYDVKMKEKGDIPEGYSVSREKKERFSLILESASTNQTSMYLCASSSGGRMGDTQYFGPGTRLTVL.

Many counts were recorded for this clonotype. The CDR3 here is CASSLHRAPPTNEKLFF. In DNA form, the CDR3 reads TGTGCCAGCAGCTTGCACAGGGCCCCTCCAACTAATGAAAAACTGTTTTTT. The chain uses TRBV5-5 and TRBJ1-4, with D possibly matching TRBD1 (6 bases). V lost 1 base and J lost 0, with 13 bases in between. The CDR3 loop spans 17 amino acids. CDR1 SGHKS and CDR2 YYEKEE come from the germline V gene (reference sequence).